A single sample is the source of the 18 T cell receptor beta chains below, sequenced in a study of T cells in localized non-small cell lung cancer. Clones were read by immunoSEQ multiplex PCR, and TCRdb kept only the in-frame ones, dropping some. The data contain tens of thousands of clones, roughly 90% of them singletons. This material consisted of peripheral blood, taken before any cancer treatment. The source of these receptors is a man between 40 and 75 years old with stage I squamous cell lung carcinoma.

The chain uses TRBV9 and TRBJ1-5, with TRBD1 identical over 7 bases. There are 15 residues in the CDR3. The V gene's germline CDR1 is SGDLS and CDR2 YYNGEE. Unmatched junction bases numbered 4, after V lost 0 bases and J lost 4 bases. CDR3 DNA sequence: TGTGCCAGCAGCGTAGGAGGGACAGTTAATCAGCCCCAGCATTTT. As protein: CASSVGGTVNQPQHF.

This chain links TRBV6-5 with TRBJ1-2; possibly TRBD1 for D (5 bases). CDR1 MNHEY and CDR2 SVGAGI come from the germline V gene. With 0 bases removed from V and 6 bases from J, the gap between germline ends came to 11 bases. CDR3 length equals 14 residues. The CDR3 coding sequence is TGTGCCAGCAGTTACTCGGCGAGGGGCAATGGCTACACCTTC. Protein: CASSYSARGNGYTF.

The rearrangement links TRBV5-1 to TRBJ1-2; 10 bases map to TRBD1. The CDR3 length is 14 residues. Germline-derived CDR1 and CDR2 are SGHRS and YFSETQ. After removal of 4 bases from V and 5 bases from J, the junction contained 5 bases not matched to a gene. As DNA, the CDR3 is TGCGCCAGCAGCCCCGGGACAGGGGTTTATGGCTACACCTTC. Protein: CASSPGTGVYGYTF.

This clone was recorded once. In nucleotides, the CDR3 is TGCGCCAGCAGCTACGGGACAGGGATTGACACTGAAGCTTTCTTT. Protein product: CASSYGTGIDTEAFF. The genes are TRBV5-1 and TRBJ1-1; 9 bases map to TRBD1. V shed 3 bases and J 3 bases; nucleotides not matched to a gene: 6. Germline CDR1 and CDR2: SGHRS and YFSETQ. The CDR3 extends over 15 amino acids.

The chain uses TRBV5-8 and TRBJ2-1; 8 positions agree with TRBD2. The CDR3 covers 17 residues. The ends lost 0 bases at V and 6 bases at J; junction bases unmatched: 11. Germline loops: CDR1 SGHTS, CDR2 YDEGEE. The CDR3 spells CASSLAYGTSRSNEQFF. In DNA, the CDR3 is TGTGCCAGCAGCTTGGCCTACGGGACTAGTCGGAGCAATGAGCAGTTCTTC. Filled out from reference TRBV5-8 and TRBJ2-1, the complete variable domain reads EAGVTQSPTHLIKTRGQQATLRCSPISGHTSVYWYQQALGLGLQFLLWYDEGEERNRGNFPPRFSGRQFPNYSSELNVNALELEDSALYLCASSLAYGTSRSNEQFFGPGTRLTVL.

The rearrangement uses TRBV5-5 and TRBJ1-5, with D hard to call. There are 14 residues in the CDR3. Germline CDR1 reads SGHKS; CDR2 reads YYEKEE (reference sequence). The germline V and J ends were trimmed by 0 bases and 5 bases, with 9 bases remaining between them. The CDR3 loop reads CASSLAGTDQPQHF. In DNA, the CDR3 is TGTGCCAGCAGCTTGGCCGGCACAGATCAGCCCCAGCATTTT. Filled out from reference TRBV5-5 and TRBJ1-5, the complete variable domain reads DAGVTQSPTHLIKTRGQQVTLRCSPISGHKSVSWYQQVLGQGPQFIFQYYEKEERGRGNFPDRFSARQFPNYSSELNVNALLLGDSALYLCASSLAGTDQPQHFGDGTRLSIL.

This chain joins TRBV6-1 and TRBJ2-7; tentatively, D is TRBD1 or TRBD2 (5 bases each). Trimming cost V 8 bases and J 2 bases, with 13 bases left between them. The V gene's germline CDR1 is MNHNS and CDR2 SASEGT. The CDR3 is 13 residues long. CDR3 sequence: CASHRDRTYEQYF. The CDR3 bases are TGTGCCAGCCACCGGGACCGAACCTACGAGCAGTACTTC.

The chain has TRBV5-1 and TRBJ1-2; 8 nucleotides match TRBD1. CDR1 and CDR2 from the germline V gene are SGHRS and YFSETQ. The CDR3 runs 14 residues. V dropped 3 bases and J dropped 8; count of bases not matched to a gene: 9. The DNA of the CDR3 is TGCGCCAGCAGCTCTCAGGGGGCGGGAGACGGCTACACCTTC. Translating it yields CASSSQGAGDGYTF. The full variable domain, with the rest looked up from reference TRBV5-1 and TRBJ1-2, is KAGVTQTPRYLIKTRGQQVTLSCSPISGHRSVSWYQQTPGQGLQFLFEYFSETQRNKGNFPGRFSGRQFSNSRSEMNVSTLELGDSALYLCASSSQGAGDGYTFGSGTRLTVV.

This sequence joins TRBV4-1 and TRBJ2-5; no clear D gene. This CDR3 spans 13 amino acids. Trimming pared 4 bases from V and 2 bases from J, leaving 8 bases between. From germline, CDR1 is MGHRA and CDR2 YSYEKL. The CDR3 is CASSPALQETQYF. CDR3 coding DNA: TGCGCCAGCAGCCCCGCGCTTCAAGAGACCCAGTACTTC.

This chain links TRBV7-9 with TRBJ2-1; D is ambiguous. With 1 base removed from V and 8 bases from J, the gap between germline ends came to 18 bases. In germline, CDR1 is SEHNR, CDR2 FQNEAQ (reference sequence). The CDR3 consists of 16 residues. Here the CDR3 reads CASSLGAIFRLDEQFF. The CDR3 DNA sequence: TGTGCCAGCAGCTTAGGCGCTATATTTCGGTTGGATGAGCAGTTCTTC.

The gene calls are TRBV6-5 and TRBJ1-1; D is possibly TRBD1 (6 bases). CDR1 and CDR2 from the germline V gene are MNHEY and SVGAGI. The CDR3 runs to 12 residues. V lost 9 bases and J 5 bases, leaving 13 bases between the germline ends. The DNA of the CDR3 is TGTGCCAGTGGAACAGGGAAGACTGAAGCTTTCTTT. Residues: CASGTGKTEAFF.

The gene calls are TRBV25-1 and TRBJ1-6; no reliable D call. Trimming removed 6 bases from V and 0 bases from J, with 9 bases in between. The CDR3 contains 15 residues. Germline CDR1 reads MGHDK; CDR2 reads SYGVNS. The DNA for the CDR3 is TGTGCCAGCAGGGGAAGCAACTCCTATAATTCACCCCTCCACTTT. As protein: CASRGSNSYNSPLHF.

The CDR3 sequence: CASNPGRGRDEQFF. DNA of the CDR3: TGTGCCAGTAATCCCGGGCGGGGGAGGGATGAGCAGTTCTTC. The chain is built from TRBV19 and TRBJ2-1, with TRBD2 identical over 7 bases. Germline trimming cut 7 bases from V and 8 bases from J; bases unmatched to any gene: 11. This CDR3 spans 14 amino acids. CDR1 LNHDA and CDR2 SQIVND come from the germline V gene (reference sequence).

The chain carries TRBV5-6 and TRBJ1-3; the match to TRBD1 covers 7 bases. This CDR3 spans 14 amino acids. CDR1 is SGHDT and CDR2 is YYEEEE in the germline V gene. The ends lost 3 bases at V and 4 bases at J; junction bases unmatched: 4. Here the CDR3 reads CASSYDRAGNTIYF. CDR3 DNA: TGTGCCAGCAGCTATGACAGGGCGGGAAACACCATATATTTT.

The rearrangement joins TRBV7-9 to TRBJ2-2; D remains unclear. Germline V gene lookup returns CDR1 SEHNR and CDR2 FQNEAQ (reference sequence). The CDR3 loop spans 13 amino acids. The ends were cut back, 5 bases at V and 6 bases at J, with 10 bases in the middle. The CDR3 bases are TGTGCCAGCAGCCCCTATGAGGCCGGGGAGCTGTTTTTT. It is translated as CASSPYEAGELFF.

This chain connects TRBV5-1 to TRBJ1-5; D may be TRBD1 (6 bases). Per germline, CDR1 SGHRS and CDR2 YFSETQ. The CDR3 has 14 amino acids. Trimming left V 0 bases short and J 5 bases short, with 9 bases between. DNA for the CDR3: TGCGCCAGCAGCTTGGAGGGGGGGGATCAGCCCCAGCATTTT. Translated: CASSLEGGDQPQHF.

V gene TRBV14 combines with J gene TRBJ1-6; D remains unclear. The CDR3 is made up of 16 amino acids. V was shortened by 3 bases and J by 2 bases, with 11 bases between the two germline ends. Germline V gives CDR1 SGHDN, CDR2 FVKESK. DNA for the CDR3: TGTGCCAGCAGCCATTCGGCTAGACCCTATAATTCACCCCTCCACTTT. Translation: CASSHSARPYNSPLHF.

The V gene is TRBV18, the J gene TRBJ2-2; either TRBD1 or TRBD2 may supply D (6 bases each). V was shortened by 4 bases and J by 7 bases, with 13 bases between the two germline ends. There are 14 residues in the CDR3. The germline V gene encodes CDR1 KGHSH and CDR2 LQKENI. CDR3 nucleotides: TGTGCCAGCTCACACGGGGGCTCCGGCGGGGAGCTGTTTTTT. This codes for CASSHGGSGGELFF.